The clone carrying this T cell receptor (beta chain) appeared many times. TCRdb recomputed calls from the 5' RACE reads with MiXCR, one row per CDR3 protein. This table has 55,000 to 65,000 distinct CDR3 sequences, about 11% appearing once. This record comes from a study of early T cells in non-severe SARS-CoV-2 infection. The CDR3 consists of 15 residues. Trimming removed 0 bases at V and 2 bases at J, with 13 bases between. CDR1 and CDR2 (germline): DFQATT, SNEGSKA (reference sequence). This chain links TRBV20-1 with TRBJ1-1; D is unresolved. This clonotype was obtained from an adult who was a healthcare worker with PCR-confirmed SARS-CoV-2 infection or an uninfected control (not recorded which). The sample consisted of whole blood. CDR3 residues: CSARDIRRLNTEAFF. The DNA for the CDR3 is TGCAGTGCTAGAGATATCCGACGGCTCAACACTGAAGCTTTCTTT.